The clone carrying this T cell receptor (beta chain) was seen a handful of times. As yet, its antigen is unknown. This entry belongs to a study of T cells in Graves' hyperthyroidism and ophthalmopathy. Disease duration under 2 months; hyperthyroidism patients were aged 18 to 65. Uncontrolled infection, other autoimmune disease, pregnancy or lactation led to exclusion. Study-wide findings and caveats: Using 13 V-J features, a model discriminated ophthalmopathy from stable hyperthyroidism. Most expanded thyroid clonotypes above 0.001 recurred in blood.

TCR beta CDR3 sequences were amplified from RNA transcripts. Using the HTBI primer set, a first-round RT-PCR was run on the TCR CDR3. Using its own MiXCR run on the multiplex PCR reads, TCRdb lists one record per CDR3 protein. The repertoire holds hundreds of thousands of distinct CDR3 sequences, with roughly a third as singletons. Trimming took 0 bases from V and 8 from J, leaving 12 bases between them. This CDR3 comprises 14 residues. Germline V gives CDR1 SGDLS, CDR2 YYNGEE. What was sequenced was blood. The receptor was isolated from a woman between 40 and 55 years old with Graves' hyperthyroidism. The chain joins TRBV9 to TRBJ1-5; D call uncertain. The CDR3: CASSVDSEKKPQHF. CDR3 nucleotides: TGTGCCAGCAGCGTAGACTCGGAAAAGAAGCCCCAGCATTTT.